This TCR beta chain was obtained from a study of blood T cell repertoires in COVID-19. In the study's own analysis: Reference gene primer amplification in the assay estimated nucleated cell counts. Produced via immunoSEQ multiplex PCR; TCRdb's table is partial and in-frame only. V, J and clone size reflect that table, while D and trimming were determined from the DNA. Here the sample spans about 270,000 clones, around 90% being singletons. V lost 5 bases to trimming and J lost 7 bases, with 12 bases between them. The CDR3 loop spans 14 amino acids. CDR1 and CDR2 (germline): SGHNT, YENEEA. In assigning cohorts, the study relied on participant-reported clinical history.

The chain joins TRBV11-3 to TRBJ1-6, with a weak D call TRBD1 (5 bases). The sequence came from a man in his forties who had been exposed to COVID-19. The specimen sequenced was PBMCs or T cells enriched from blood (not recorded which). This chain's CDR3 is CASSPGPVNSPLHF. In nucleotides, the CDR3 is TGTGCCAGCAGCCCAGGGCCAGTAAATTCACCCCTCCACTTT.